These T cell receptor beta chains were read from a single sample in a study of beta chain features in type 1 diabetes. Libraries were prepared by immunoSEQ multiplex PCR; TCRdb keeps only in-frame clonotypes and omits some of them. Altogether 200,000 to 300,000 clones are present, roughly 22% being singletons, with the ten largest covering approximately 0.029%. Sequenced sample: naive CD4+ T cells from blood. These receptors were obtained from a middle-aged woman with type 1 diabetes. The CDR3 runs from the conserved cysteine through the conserved F or W. The order of the fields is V gene, J gene, clone size, D gene, CDR3 protein, CDR3 DNA. The D gene is left open where the match is weak. Size tells how often a clone was seen (once, few, many) or the class of an expanded clone, and some rows leave it out.

v_call: TRBV14; j_call: TRBJ2-5; clone_size: few; d_call: TRBD2; cdr3_aa: CASSQGPTSGVETQYF; cdr3_nt: TGTGCCAGCAGCCAAGGTCCGACTAGCGGGGTGGAGACCCAGTACTTC
v_call: TRBV29-1; j_call: TRBJ1-1; clone_size: -; d_call: -; cdr3_aa: CSTVRRLNTEAFF; cdr3_nt: TGCAGCACGGTTAGGCGGTTGAACACTGAAGCTTTCTTT
v_call: TRBV18; j_call: TRBJ2-3; clone_size: -; d_call: -; cdr3_aa: CASSLQASTDTQYF; cdr3_nt: TGTGCCAGCTCCCTACAGGCTAGCACAGATACGCAGTATTTT
v_call: TRBV7-6; j_call: TRBJ1-5; clone_size: -; d_call: TRBD1; cdr3_aa: CASSLFDRGNNQPQHF; cdr3_nt: TGTGCCAGCAGCTTATTCGACAGGGGGAACAATCAGCCCCAGCATTTT
v_call: TRBV14; j_call: TRBJ2-6; clone_size: -; d_call: -; cdr3_aa: CASSQVAVIISSGANVLTF; cdr3_nt: TGTGCCAGCAGCCAAGTGGCGGTCATAATCTCCTCTGGGGCCAACGTCCTGACTTTC
v_call: TRBV30; j_call: TRBJ2-4; clone_size: -; d_call: TRBD2; cdr3_aa: CAWTPFGRAEENIQYF; cdr3_nt: TGTGCCTGGACCCCTTTTGGGAGGGCCGAGGAAAACATTCAGTACTTC
v_call: TRBV6-6; j_call: TRBJ2-1; clone_size: few; d_call: -; cdr3_aa: CASSYSRRNEQFF; cdr3_nt: TGTGCCAGCAGTTACTCGAGGCGAAATGAGCAGTTCTTC
v_call: TRBV30; j_call: TRBJ1-2; clone_size: -; d_call: -; cdr3_aa: CAWNDGGGDGYTF; cdr3_nt: TGTGCCTGGAATGATGGTGGAGGGGATGGCTACACCTTC
v_call: TRBV27; j_call: TRBJ1-4; clone_size: few; d_call: TRBD1; cdr3_aa: CASSLQGSDEKLFF; cdr3_nt: TGTGCCAGCAGCCTACAGGGGTCAGATGAAAAACTGTTTTTT
v_call: TRBV18; j_call: TRBJ2-3; clone_size: -; d_call: -; cdr3_aa: CASSPPGLSTDTQYF; cdr3_nt: TGTGCCAGCTCACCGCCGGGACTTAGCACAGATACGCAGTATTTT
v_call: TRBV7-8; j_call: TRBJ2-3; clone_size: -; d_call: TRBD1; cdr3_aa: CASSPRQGQDTQYF; cdr3_nt: TGTGCCAGCAGCCCGCGACAGGGCCAGGATACGCAGTATTTT
v_call: TRBV5-4; j_call: TRBJ2-1; clone_size: -; d_call: TRBD2; cdr3_aa: CASSLGGLAGVRSYNEQFF; cdr3_nt: TGTGCCAGCAGCTTGGGGGGACTAGCGGGAGTTAGATCCTACAATGAGCAGTTCTTC
v_call: TRBV7-2; j_call: TRBJ2-3; clone_size: -; d_call: -; cdr3_aa: CASRGTDTQYF; cdr3_nt: TGTGCCAGCCGGGGAACAGATACGCAGTATTTT
v_call: TRBV29-1; j_call: TRBJ1-3; clone_size: few; d_call: TRBD1; cdr3_aa: CSVGQDVRGNTIYF; cdr3_nt: TGCAGCGTCGGACAGGACGTTAGAGGAAACACCATATATTTT
v_call: TRBV4-2; j_call: TRBJ2-1; clone_size: few; d_call: TRBD1; cdr3_aa: CASSLPKSGTGDNNEQFF; cdr3_nt: TGTGCCAGCAGTTTACCCAAATCCGGGACAGGCGATAACAATGAGCAGTTCTTC
v_call: TRBV4-1; j_call: TRBJ2-5; clone_size: -; d_call: TRBD1; cdr3_aa: CASSDPGHPPKGARETQYF; cdr3_nt: TGCGCCAGCAGTGACCCGGGACACCCTCCAAAGGGGGCCAGGGAGACCCAGTACTTC
v_call: TRBV5-1; j_call: TRBJ2-1; clone_size: -; d_call: TRBD1; cdr3_aa: CASGYRGRGNEQFF; cdr3_nt: TGCGCCAGCGGATACAGGGGGAGAGGCAATGAGCAGTTCTTC
v_call: TRBV25-1; j_call: TRBJ2-3; clone_size: -; d_call: -; cdr3_aa: CASSVAGTDTQYF; cdr3_nt: TGTGCCAGCTCGGTAGCGGGCACAGATACGCAGTATTTT
v_call: TRBV9; j_call: TRBJ2-1; clone_size: few; d_call: TRBD2; cdr3_aa: CASSVAGTSGMNEQFF; cdr3_nt: TGTGCCAGCAGCGTAGCGGGGACTAGCGGGATGAATGAGCAGTTCTTC
v_call: TRBV15; j_call: TRBJ2-7; clone_size: -; d_call: -; cdr3_aa: CATSEGPLYEQYF; cdr3_nt: TGTGCCACCAGCGAGGGCCCCCTTTACGAGCAGTACTTC
v_call: TRBV25-1; j_call: TRBJ1-3; clone_size: few; d_call: -; cdr3_aa: CASSGTAGNTIYF; cdr3_nt: TGTGCCAGCAGTGGCACTGCCGGAAACACCATATATTTT
v_call: TRBV30; j_call: TRBJ1-1; clone_size: -; d_call: TRBD1; cdr3_aa: CAWSLSLTGSGTEAFF; cdr3_nt: TGTGCCTGGAGTCTTTCTCTGACAGGGTCGGGGACTGAAGCTTTCTTT
v_call: TRBV5-1; j_call: TRBJ1-2; clone_size: few; d_call: TRBD1; cdr3_aa: CASRGQAFGNGYTF; cdr3_nt: TGCGCCAGCAGGGGACAGGCTTTTGGCAATGGCTACACCTTC
v_call: TRBV30; j_call: TRBJ1-1; clone_size: -; d_call: -; cdr3_aa: CAWSPDRTLKTFF; cdr3_nt: TGTGCCTGGTCTCCTGACAGGACCTTGAAGACTTTCTTT
v_call: TRBV27; j_call: TRBJ2-7; clone_size: -; d_call: TRBD2; cdr3_aa: CASSLSSGTSYEQYF; cdr3_nt: TGTGCCAGCAGTTTATCTAGCGGGACCTCCTACGAGCAGTACTTC
v_call: TRBV7-2; j_call: TRBJ1-1; clone_size: -; d_call: TRBD1; cdr3_aa: CASSWGQVAAFF; cdr3_nt: TGTGCCAGCAGCTGGGGACAGGTTGCCGCTTTCTTT
v_call: TRBV6-5; j_call: TRBJ2-3; clone_size: -; d_call: TRBD1; cdr3_aa: CASSVRDRGGTQYF; cdr3_nt: TGTGCCAGCAGTGTCCGGGACAGGGGTGGTACGCAGTATTTT
v_call: TRBV18; j_call: TRBJ1-4; clone_size: -; d_call: TRBD1; cdr3_aa: CASSPGQVGGGEKLFF; cdr3_nt: TGTGCCAGCTCACCAGGTCAAGTAGGGGGCGGTGAAAAACTGTTTTTT
v_call: TRBV7-9; j_call: TRBJ2-1; clone_size: -; d_call: TRBD2; cdr3_aa: CASSIAGGNEQFF; cdr3_nt: TGTGCCAGCAGCATAGCGGGAGGCAATGAGCAGTTCTTC
v_call: TRBV14; j_call: TRBJ1-1; clone_size: few; d_call: -; cdr3_aa: CASSQNMNTEAFF; cdr3_nt: TGTGCCAGCAGCCAAAACATGAACACTGAAGCTTTCTTT
v_call: TRBV25-1; j_call: TRBJ2-5; clone_size: -; d_call: TRBD2; cdr3_aa: CASSAGGPETQYF; cdr3_nt: TGTGCCAGCAGTGCGGGGGGGCCAGAGACCCAGTACTTC
v_call: TRBV2; j_call: TRBJ2-3; clone_size: few; d_call: -; cdr3_aa: CASRGGGSDTQYF; cdr3_nt: TGTGCCAGCAGAGGAGGAGGGTCAGATACGCAGTATTTT
v_call: TRBV30; j_call: TRBJ1-5; clone_size: -; d_call: -; cdr3_aa: CAWSVPVTGRVRSNQPQHF; cdr3_nt: TGTGCCTGGAGTGTACCTGTGACAGGAAGGGTGAGGAGCAATCAGCCCCAGCATTTT
v_call: TRBV5-1; j_call: TRBJ2-7; clone_size: -; d_call: TRBD1; cdr3_aa: CASSFSGGSYEQYF; cdr3_nt: TGCGCCAGCAGCTTCTCAGGGGGCTCCTACGAGCAGTACTTC
v_call: TRBV30; j_call: TRBJ1-2; clone_size: -; d_call: -; cdr3_aa: CAWSVPDRYYGYTF; cdr3_nt: TGTGCCTGGAGTGTACCCGACAGATACTATGGCTACACCTTC
v_call: TRBV18; j_call: TRBJ2-5; clone_size: -; d_call: TRBD1; cdr3_aa: CASSQGQGGETQYF; cdr3_nt: TGTGCCAGCTCTCAAGGACAGGGAGGAGAGACCCAGTACTTC
v_call: TRBV7-9; j_call: TRBJ2-2; clone_size: once; d_call: TRBD1; cdr3_aa: CASSTGQGETGELFF; cdr3_nt: TGTGCCAGCAGCACCGGACAGGGGGAGACCGGGGAGCTGTTTTTT
v_call: TRBV9; j_call: TRBJ1-3; clone_size: -; d_call: TRBD1; cdr3_aa: CASSVRQGSGNTIYF; cdr3_nt: TGTGCCAGCAGCGTACGACAGGGCTCTGGAAACACCATATATTTT
v_call: TRBV9; j_call: TRBJ2-2; clone_size: -; d_call: -; cdr3_aa: CASSPVSTGELFF; cdr3_nt: TGTGCCAGCAGCCCGGTCTCAACCGGGGAGCTGTTTTTT
v_call: TRBV28; j_call: TRBJ2-1; clone_size: -; d_call: -; cdr3_aa: CASSPPIHLRGAYNEQFF; cdr3_nt: TGTGCCAGCAGCCCACCAATCCACTTGCGGGGAGCCTACAATGAGCAGTTCTTC
v_call: TRBV29-1; j_call: TRBJ2-1; clone_size: few; d_call: -; cdr3_aa: CSVGPSESSYNEQFF; cdr3_nt: TGCAGCGTAGGACCTAGCGAGAGCTCCTACAATGAGCAGTTCTTC
v_call: TRBV5-1; j_call: TRBJ2-5; clone_size: few; d_call: -; cdr3_aa: CASSQTPGHIEETQYF; cdr3_nt: TGCGCCAGCAGCCAAACACCGGGACACATTGAAGAGACCCAGTACTTC
v_call: TRBV7-2; j_call: TRBJ1-6; clone_size: -; d_call: TRBD1; cdr3_aa: CASSFGTGNNSPLHF; cdr3_nt: TGTGCCAGCAGCTTCGGGACAGGGAATAATTCACCCCTCCACTTT
v_call: TRBV7-2; j_call: TRBJ1-6; clone_size: -; d_call: -; cdr3_aa: CASSLLGDRGNSPLHF; cdr3_nt: TGTGCCAGCAGCTTACTAGGCGATCGTGGCAATTCACCCCTCCACTTT
v_call: TRBV5-1; j_call: TRBJ1-1; clone_size: -; d_call: -; cdr3_aa: CASSLAGEGNTEAFF; cdr3_nt: TGCGCCAGCAGCTTGGCCGGGGAGGGTAACACTGAAGCTTTCTTT
v_call: TRBV18; j_call: TRBJ2-1; clone_size: -; d_call: TRBD2; cdr3_aa: CASSPPGLAGGGEQFF; cdr3_nt: TGTGCCAGCTCACCTCCGGGACTAGCGGGGGGCGGTGAGCAGTTCTTC
v_call: TRBV11-2; j_call: TRBJ1-5; clone_size: few; d_call: -; cdr3_aa: CASSRAGDNQPQHF; cdr3_nt: TGTGCCAGCAGCCGAGCGGGGGACAATCAGCCCCAGCATTTT
v_call: TRBV7-2; j_call: TRBJ2-2; clone_size: -; d_call: TRBD1; cdr3_aa: CASSFDRANTGELFF; cdr3_nt: TGTGCCAGCAGCTTTGACAGGGCTAACACCGGGGAGCTGTTTTTT
v_call: TRBV28; j_call: TRBJ1-2; clone_size: -; d_call: TRBD1; cdr3_aa: CASSVLRTGNGYTF; cdr3_nt: TGTGCCAGCAGTGTCCTCCGGACAGGGAATGGCTACACCTTC
v_call: TRBV29-1; j_call: TRBJ2-6; clone_size: -; d_call: TRBD1; cdr3_aa: CSVGQGGDSGANVLTF; cdr3_nt: TGCAGCGTTGGACAGGGGGGGGACTCTGGGGCCAACGTCCTGACTTTC
v_call: TRBV30; j_call: TRBJ1-1; clone_size: few; d_call: -; cdr3_aa: CAWSRGAGTEAFF; cdr3_nt: TGTGCCTGGAGTCGGGGGGCAGGCACTGAAGCTTTCTTT
v_call: TRBV7-9; j_call: TRBJ1-2; clone_size: -; d_call: -; cdr3_aa: CASSVDYYGYTF; cdr3_nt: TGTGCCAGCAGCGTAGACTACTATGGCTACACCTTC
v_call: TRBV7-2; j_call: TRBJ2-1; clone_size: -; d_call: TRBD1; cdr3_aa: CASSLVGTGRDEQFF; cdr3_nt: TGTGCCAGCAGCTTAGTTGGGACAGGGAGGGACGAGCAGTTCTTC
v_call: TRBV29-1; j_call: TRBJ1-1; clone_size: few; d_call: -; cdr3_aa: CSVVSGAGTEAFF; cdr3_nt: TGCAGCGTTGTATCAGGGGCGGGCACTGAAGCTTTCTTT
v_call: TRBV4-3; j_call: TRBJ2-3; clone_size: few; d_call: TRBD2; cdr3_aa: CASSQDFGTSGREDTQYF; cdr3_nt: TGCGCCAGCAGCCAAGATTTCGGGACTAGCGGGAGGGAAGATACGCAGTATTTT